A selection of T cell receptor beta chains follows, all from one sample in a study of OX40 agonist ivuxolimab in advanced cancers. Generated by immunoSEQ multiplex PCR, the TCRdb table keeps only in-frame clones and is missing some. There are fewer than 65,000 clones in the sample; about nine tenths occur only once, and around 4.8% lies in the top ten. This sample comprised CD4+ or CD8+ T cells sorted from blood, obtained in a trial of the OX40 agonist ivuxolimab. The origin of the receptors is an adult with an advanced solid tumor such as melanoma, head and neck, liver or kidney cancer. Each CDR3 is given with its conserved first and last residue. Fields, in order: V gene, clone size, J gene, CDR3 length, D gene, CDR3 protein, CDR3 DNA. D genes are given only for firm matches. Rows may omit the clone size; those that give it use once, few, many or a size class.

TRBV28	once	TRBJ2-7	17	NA	CASSFRATGRGTYEQYF	TGTGCCAGCAGTTTCCGCGCCACAGGGAGGGGTACCTACGAGCAGTACTTC
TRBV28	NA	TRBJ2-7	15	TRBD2	CASSWGLAGRGEQYF	TGTGCCAGCAGTTGGGGACTAGCGGGGCGGGGTGAGCAGTACTTC
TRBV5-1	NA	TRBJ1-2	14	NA	CASSLGQGGDGYTF	TGCGCCAGCAGCTTGGGGCAGGGAGGTGATGGCTACACCTTC
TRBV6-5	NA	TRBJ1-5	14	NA	CASSHTYTNQPQHF	TGTGCCAGCAGCCACACATATACCAATCAGCCCCAGCATTTT
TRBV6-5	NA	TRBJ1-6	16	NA	CASSYGGFTYNSPLHF	TGTGCCAGCAGTTACGGAGGGTTCACCTATAATTCACCCCTCCACTTT
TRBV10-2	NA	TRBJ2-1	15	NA	CASSESRLNYNEQFF	TGCGCCAGCAGTGAGTCGAGACTTAACTACAATGAGCAGTTCTTC
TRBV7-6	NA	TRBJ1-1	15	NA	CASSLVLGAGTEAFF	TGTGCCAGCAGCTTAGTTCTGGGGGCGGGCACTGAAGCTTTCTTT
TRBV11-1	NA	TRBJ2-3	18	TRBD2	CASSPPITTSGVADTQYF	TGTGCCAGCAGCCCCCCCATCACGACTAGCGGGGTCGCAGATACGCAGTATTTT
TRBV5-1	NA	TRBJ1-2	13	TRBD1	CASSLDRFRGYTF	TGCGCCAGCAGCCTGGACAGGTTTCGAGGCTACACCTTC
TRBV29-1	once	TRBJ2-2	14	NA	CSVEGTSNTGELFF	TGCAGCGTTGAAGGGACTTCGAACACCGGGGAGCTGTTTTTT
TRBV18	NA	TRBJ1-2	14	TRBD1	CASSPGDSGYGYTF	TGTGCCAGCTCACCCGGGGACAGTGGCTATGGCTACACCTTC
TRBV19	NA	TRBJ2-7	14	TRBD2	CASSKGGSSPAVHF	TGTGCCAGTAGTAAGGGCGGGAGTAGTCCCGCGGTTCACTTC
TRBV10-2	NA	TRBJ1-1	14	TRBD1	CASSESQGGTEAFF	TGCGCCAGCAGTGAGTCGCAGGGGGGCACTGAAGCTTTCTTT
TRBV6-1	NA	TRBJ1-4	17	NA	CASSEPGSGRRDEKLFF	TGTGCCAGCAGTGAACCGGGATCCGGGCGTAGGGATGAAAAACTGTTTTTT
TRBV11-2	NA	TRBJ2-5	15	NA	CASSPPGIGQETQYF	TGTGCCAGCAGCCCACCCGGGATCGGCCAAGAGACCCAGTACTTC
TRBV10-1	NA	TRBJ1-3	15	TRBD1	CASGPGQGAGNTIYF	TGCGCCAGCGGACCGGGACAGGGGGCTGGAAACACCATATATTTT
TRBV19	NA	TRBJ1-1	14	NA	CASTTPTGNTEAFF	TGTGCCAGTACCACGCCGACAGGGAACACTGAAGCTTTCTTT
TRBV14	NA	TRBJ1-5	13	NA	CASSLGRLQPQHF	TGTGCCAGCAGCCTCGGACGTCTTCAGCCCCAGCATTTT
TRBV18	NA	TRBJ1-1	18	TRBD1	CASSPRRTGANMNTEAFF	TGTGCCAGCTCACCTCGAAGGACAGGGGCCAACATGAACACTGAAGCTTTCTTT
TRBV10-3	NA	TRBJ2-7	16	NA	CAISERIGQGLGEQYF	TGTGCCATCAGTGAGAGGATTGGGCAGGGTCTCGGGGAGCAGTACTTC
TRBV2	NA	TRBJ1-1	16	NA	CASSEASWTLSTEAFF	TGTGCCAGCAGTGAAGCAAGTTGGACATTAAGCACTGAAGCTTTCTTT
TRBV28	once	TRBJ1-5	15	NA	CASSAEGYGNQPQHF	TGTGCCAGCAGTGCCGAGGGATACGGCAATCAGCCCCAGCATTTT
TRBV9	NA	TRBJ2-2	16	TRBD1	CASSARGQGIPGELFF	TGTGCCAGCAGCGCTCGGGGACAGGGTATCCCCGGGGAGCTGTTTTTT
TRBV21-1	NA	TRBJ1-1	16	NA	CASSPRGGQWNTEAFF	TGTGCCAGCAGCCCACGAGGGGGACAGTGGAACACTGAAGCTTTCTTT
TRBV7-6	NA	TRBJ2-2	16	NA	CASSLAPGLGTGELFF	TGTGCCAGCAGCTTAGCGCCTGGACTGGGGACCGGGGAGCTATTTTTT
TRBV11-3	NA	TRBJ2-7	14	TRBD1	CASRSSGTGEEQYF	TGTGCCAGCAGATCCTCCGGGACAGGGGAAGAGCAGTACTTC
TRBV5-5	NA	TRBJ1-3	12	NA	CASSSYPNTIYF	TGTGCCAGCAGCTCATACCCAAACACCATATATTTT
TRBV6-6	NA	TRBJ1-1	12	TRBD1	CASSLGGGDAFF	TGTGCCAGCAGTCTAGGGGGCGGTGACGCTTTCTTT
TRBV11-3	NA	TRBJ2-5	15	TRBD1	CASSLGTGVRETQYF	TGTGCCAGCAGCCTGGGGACAGGGGTACGTGAGACCCAGTACTTC
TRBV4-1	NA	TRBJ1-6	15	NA	CASSQKQGLNSPLHF	TGCGCCAGCAGCCAAAAACAGGGCCTGAATTCACCCCTCCACTTT
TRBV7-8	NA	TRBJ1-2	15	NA	CASRLTGDTPYGYTF	TGTGCCAGCAGGTTAACAGGAGACACGCCCTATGGCTACACCTTC
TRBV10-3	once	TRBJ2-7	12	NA	CAISTGTYEQYF	TGTGCCATCAGCACCGGGACCTACGAGCAGTACTTC
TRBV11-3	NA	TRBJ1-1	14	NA	CASSTSTENTEAFF	TGTGCCAGCAGCACCTCGACAGAGAACACTGAAGCTTTCTTT
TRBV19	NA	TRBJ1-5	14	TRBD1	CASSVTGGPQPQHF	TGTGCCAGTAGTGTTACAGGGGGCCCTCAGCCCCAGCATTTT